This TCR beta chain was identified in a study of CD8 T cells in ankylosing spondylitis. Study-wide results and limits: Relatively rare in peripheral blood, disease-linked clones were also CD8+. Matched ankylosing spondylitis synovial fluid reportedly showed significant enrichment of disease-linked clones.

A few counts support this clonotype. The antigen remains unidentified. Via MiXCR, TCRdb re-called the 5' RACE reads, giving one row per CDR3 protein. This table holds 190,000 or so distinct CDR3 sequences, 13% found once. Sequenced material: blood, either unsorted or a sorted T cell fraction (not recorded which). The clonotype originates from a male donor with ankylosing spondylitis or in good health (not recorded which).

The CDR3 sequence: CASSFSGGPYEQYF. DNA of the CDR3: TGTGCCAGCAGCTTCTCGGGGGGACCCTACGAGCAGTACTTC. V usage is TRBV11-2 and J usage is TRBJ2-7; TRBD2 matches 7 bases. From germline, CDR1 is SGHAT and CDR2 FQNNGV. V was pared by 3 bases and J by 2 bases, with 4 bases of the junction left unmatched. The CDR3 spans 14 residues.